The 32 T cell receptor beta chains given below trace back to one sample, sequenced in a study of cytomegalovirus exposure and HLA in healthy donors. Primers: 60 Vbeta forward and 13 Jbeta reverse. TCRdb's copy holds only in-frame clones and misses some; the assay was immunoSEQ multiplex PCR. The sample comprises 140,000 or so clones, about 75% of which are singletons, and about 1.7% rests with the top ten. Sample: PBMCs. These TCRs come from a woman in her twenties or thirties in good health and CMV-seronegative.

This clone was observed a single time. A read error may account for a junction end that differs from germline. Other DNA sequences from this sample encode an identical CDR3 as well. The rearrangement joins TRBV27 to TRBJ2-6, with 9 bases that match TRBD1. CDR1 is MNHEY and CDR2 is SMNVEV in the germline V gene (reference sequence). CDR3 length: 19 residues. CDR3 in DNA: TGTGCTAGCAGTCGGGGACAGGGTCTAAGTCTCTCTGGGGCCAACGTCCTGACTTTC. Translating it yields CASSRGQGLSLSGANVLTF. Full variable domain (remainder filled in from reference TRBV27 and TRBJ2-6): EAQVTQNPRYLITVTGKKLTVTCSQNMNHEYMSWYRQDPGLGLRQIYYSMNVEVTDKGDVPEGYKVSRKEKRNFPLILESPSPNQTSLYFCASSRGQGLSLSGANVLTFGAGSRLTVL.

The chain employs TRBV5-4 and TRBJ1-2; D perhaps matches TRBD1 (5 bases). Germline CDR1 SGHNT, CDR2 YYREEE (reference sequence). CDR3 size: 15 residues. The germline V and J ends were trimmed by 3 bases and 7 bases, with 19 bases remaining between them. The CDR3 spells CASSSTPTVPGGYTF. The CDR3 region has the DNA TGTGCCAGCAGCTCAACCCCGACAGTCCCCGGTGGCTACACCTTC.

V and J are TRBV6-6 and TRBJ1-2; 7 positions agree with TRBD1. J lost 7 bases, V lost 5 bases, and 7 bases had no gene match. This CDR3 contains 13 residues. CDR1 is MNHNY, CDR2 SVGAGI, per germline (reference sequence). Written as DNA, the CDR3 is TGTGCCAGCAGTCCTAACAGGGGTGCTGGCTACACCTTC. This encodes CASSPNRGAGYTF.

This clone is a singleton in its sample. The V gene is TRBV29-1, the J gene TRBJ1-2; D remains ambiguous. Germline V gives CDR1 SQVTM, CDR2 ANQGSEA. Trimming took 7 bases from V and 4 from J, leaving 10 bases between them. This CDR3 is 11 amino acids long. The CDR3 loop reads CSGEESYGYTF. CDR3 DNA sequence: TGCAGCGGGGAGGAAAGCTATGGCTACACCTTC.

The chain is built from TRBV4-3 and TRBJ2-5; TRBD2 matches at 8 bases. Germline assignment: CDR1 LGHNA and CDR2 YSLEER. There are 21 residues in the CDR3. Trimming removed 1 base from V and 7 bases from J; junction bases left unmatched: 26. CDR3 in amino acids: CASSQAHAGGGPSLGFRTQYF. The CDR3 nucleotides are TGCGCCAGCAGCCAAGCCCACGCCGGCGGGGGGCCCTCCTTGGGATTTCGGACCCAGTACTTC.

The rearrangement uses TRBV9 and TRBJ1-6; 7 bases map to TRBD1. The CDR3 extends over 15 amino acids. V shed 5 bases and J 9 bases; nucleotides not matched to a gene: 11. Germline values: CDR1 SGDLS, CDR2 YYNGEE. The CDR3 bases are TGTGCCAGCAGATCCGGGGACAGAAGAAGTTCACCCCTCCACTTT. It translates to CASRSGDRRSSPLHF.

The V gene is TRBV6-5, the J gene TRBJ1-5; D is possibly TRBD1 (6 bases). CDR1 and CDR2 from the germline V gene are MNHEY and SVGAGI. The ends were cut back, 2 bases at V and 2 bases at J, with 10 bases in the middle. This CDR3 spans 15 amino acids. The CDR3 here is CASSYDSGGNQPQHF. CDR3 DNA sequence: TGTGCCAGCAGTTACGATTCAGGGGGCAATCAGCCCCAGCATTTT.

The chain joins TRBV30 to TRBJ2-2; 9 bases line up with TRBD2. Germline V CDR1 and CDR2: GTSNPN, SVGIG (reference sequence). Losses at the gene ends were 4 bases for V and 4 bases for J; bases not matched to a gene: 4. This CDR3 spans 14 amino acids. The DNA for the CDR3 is TGTGCCTGGAAAACTAGCGGGTCCACCGGGGAGCTGTTTTTT. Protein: CAWKTSGSTGELFF.

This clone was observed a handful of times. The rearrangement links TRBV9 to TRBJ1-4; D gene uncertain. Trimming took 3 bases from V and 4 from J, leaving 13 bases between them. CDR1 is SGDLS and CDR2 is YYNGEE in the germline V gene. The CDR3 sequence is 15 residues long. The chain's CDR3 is CASSEGDPINEKLFF. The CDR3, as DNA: TGTGCCAGCAGCGAGGGAGACCCGATTAATGAAAAACTGTTTTTT. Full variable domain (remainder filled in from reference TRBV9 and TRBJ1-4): DSGVTQTPKHLITATGQRVTLRCSPRSGDLSVYWYQQSLDQGLQFLIQYYNGEERAKGNILERFSAQQFPDLHSELNLSSLELGDSALYFCASSEGDPINEKLFFGSGTQLSVL.

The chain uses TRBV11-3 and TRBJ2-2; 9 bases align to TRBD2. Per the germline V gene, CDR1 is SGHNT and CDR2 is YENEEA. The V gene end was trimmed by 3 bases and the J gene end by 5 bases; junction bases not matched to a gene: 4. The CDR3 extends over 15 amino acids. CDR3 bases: TGTGCCAGCAGCTTGACTAGCGGAGGGACCGGGGAGCTGTTTTTT. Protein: CASSLTSGGTGELFF.

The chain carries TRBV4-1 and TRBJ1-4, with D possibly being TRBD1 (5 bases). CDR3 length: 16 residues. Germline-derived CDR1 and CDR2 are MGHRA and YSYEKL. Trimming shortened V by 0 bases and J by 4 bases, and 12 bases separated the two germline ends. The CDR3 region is CASSQEPTGLNEKLFF. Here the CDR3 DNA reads TGCGCCAGCAGCCAAGAGCCGACGGGACTTAATGAAAAACTGTTTTTT.

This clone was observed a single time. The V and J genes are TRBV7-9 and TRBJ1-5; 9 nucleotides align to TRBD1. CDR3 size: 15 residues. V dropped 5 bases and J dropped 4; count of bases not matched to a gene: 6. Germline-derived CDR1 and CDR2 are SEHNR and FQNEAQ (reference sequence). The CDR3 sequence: CASSTGQGTNQPQHF. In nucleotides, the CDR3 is TGTGCCAGCAGCACCGGACAGGGGACGAATCAGCCCCAGCATTTT.

CDR3 DNA sequence: TGTGCCAGCAGCTTAGGACAGGCTGTGAACACTGAAGCTTTCTTT. This translates into CASSLGQAVNTEAFF. The chain is built from TRBV11-2 and TRBJ1-1; weak D call: TRBD1 (6 bases). This CDR3 comprises 15 residues. Germline V CDR1 and CDR2: SGHAT, FQNNGV. Between the trimmed V and J ends, which lost 1 base and 0 bases, there was a span of 9 bases.

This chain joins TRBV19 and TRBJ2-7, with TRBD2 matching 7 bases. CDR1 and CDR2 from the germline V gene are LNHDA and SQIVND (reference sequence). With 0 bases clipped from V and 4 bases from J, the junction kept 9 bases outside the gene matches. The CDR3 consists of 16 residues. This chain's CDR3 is CASSIDLEAGDYEQYF. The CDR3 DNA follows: TGTGCCAGTAGTATAGATCTTGAGGCGGGGGATTACGAGCAGTACTTC.

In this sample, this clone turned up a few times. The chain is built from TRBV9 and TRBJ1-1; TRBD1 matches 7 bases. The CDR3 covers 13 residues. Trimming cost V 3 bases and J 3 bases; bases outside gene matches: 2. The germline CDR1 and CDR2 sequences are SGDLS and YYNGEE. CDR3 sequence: CASSGTGDTEAFF. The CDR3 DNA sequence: TGTGCCAGCAGCGGCACAGGGGACACTGAAGCTTTCTTT. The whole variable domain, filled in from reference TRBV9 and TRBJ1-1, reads DSGVTQTPKHLITATGQRVTLRCSPRSGDLSVYWYQQSLDQGLQFLIQYYNGEERAKGNILERFSAQQFPDLHSELNLSSLELGDSALYFCASSGTGDTEAFFGQGTRLTVV.

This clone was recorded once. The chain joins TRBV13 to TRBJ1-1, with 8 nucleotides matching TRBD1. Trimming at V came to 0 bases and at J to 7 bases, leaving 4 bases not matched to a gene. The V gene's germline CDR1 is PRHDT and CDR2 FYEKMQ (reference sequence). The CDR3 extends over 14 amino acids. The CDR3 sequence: CASSLGVGQDEAFF. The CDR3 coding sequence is TGTGCCAGCAGCTTAGGAGTGGGACAGGATGAAGCTTTCTTT. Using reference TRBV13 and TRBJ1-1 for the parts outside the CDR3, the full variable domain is AAGVIQSPRHLIKEKRETATLKCYPIPRHDTVYWYQQGPGQDPQFLISFYEKMQSDKGSIPDRFSAQQFSDYHSELNMSSLELGDSALYFCASSLGVGQDEAFFGQGTRLTVV.

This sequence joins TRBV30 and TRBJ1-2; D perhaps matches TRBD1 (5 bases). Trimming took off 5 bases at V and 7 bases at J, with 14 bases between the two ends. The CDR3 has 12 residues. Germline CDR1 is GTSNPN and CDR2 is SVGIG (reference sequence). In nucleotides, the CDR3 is TGTGCCTGGGACAGTCAAAGAGGTGGCTACACCTTC. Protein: CAWDSQRGGYTF.

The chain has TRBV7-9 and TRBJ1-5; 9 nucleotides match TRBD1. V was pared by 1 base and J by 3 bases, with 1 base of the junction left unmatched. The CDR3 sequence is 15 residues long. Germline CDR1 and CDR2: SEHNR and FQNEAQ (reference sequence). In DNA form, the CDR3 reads TGTGCCAGCAGCTTAGGGACAGGGGACAATCAGCCCCAGCATTTT. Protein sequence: CASSLGTGDNQPQHF.

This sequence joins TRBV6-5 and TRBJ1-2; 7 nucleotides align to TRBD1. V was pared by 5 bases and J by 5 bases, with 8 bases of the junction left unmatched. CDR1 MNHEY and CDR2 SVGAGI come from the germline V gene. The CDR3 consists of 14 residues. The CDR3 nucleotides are TGTGCCAGCAGTCTATTTACAGGGGATTATGGCTACACCTTC. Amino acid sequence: CASSLFTGDYGYTF.

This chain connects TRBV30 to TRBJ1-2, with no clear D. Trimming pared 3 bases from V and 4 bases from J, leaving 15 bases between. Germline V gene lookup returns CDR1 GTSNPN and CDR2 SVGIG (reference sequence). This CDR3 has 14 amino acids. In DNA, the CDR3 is TGTGCCTGGAGGAGGGCCCGAGGACTCTATGGCTACACCTTC. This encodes CAWRRARGLYGYTF.

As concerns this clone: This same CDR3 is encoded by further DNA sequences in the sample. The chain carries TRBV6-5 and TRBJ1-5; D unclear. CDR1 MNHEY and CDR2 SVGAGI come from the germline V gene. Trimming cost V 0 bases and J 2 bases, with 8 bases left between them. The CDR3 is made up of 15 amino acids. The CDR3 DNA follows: TGTGCCAGCAGTTACTCTCGGCAGGGCAATCAGCCCCAGCATTTT. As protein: CASSYSRQGNQPQHF.

CDR3: CASRQGLNTEAFF. CDR3 bases: TGCGCCAGCAGACAGGGCTTGAACACTGAAGCTTTCTTT. V gene TRBV5-1 combines with J gene TRBJ1-1; possible D gene TRBD1, 6 bases. This CDR3 contains 13 residues. Germline assignment: CDR1 SGHRS and CDR2 YFSETQ. With 5 bases removed from V and 0 bases from J, the gap between germline ends came to 8 bases.

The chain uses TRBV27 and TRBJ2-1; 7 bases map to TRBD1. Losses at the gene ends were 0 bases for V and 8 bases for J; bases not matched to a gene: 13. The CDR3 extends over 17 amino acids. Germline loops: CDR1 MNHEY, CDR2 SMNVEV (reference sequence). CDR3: CASSLSEFTGVAHEQFF. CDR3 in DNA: TGTGCCAGCAGTTTATCAGAGTTTACAGGGGTGGCCCATGAGCAGTTCTTC.

The CDR3 protein is CAWSVGITSPGNTIYF. CDR3 bases: TGTGCCTGGAGTGTAGGCATCACTAGCCCGGGAAACACCATATATTTT. The V gene is TRBV30, the J gene TRBJ1-3; D call uncertain. CDR1 and CDR2 (germline): GTSNPN, SVGIG (reference sequence). The ends were cut back, 0 bases at V and 4 bases at J, with 16 bases in the middle. CDR3 length equals 16 residues.

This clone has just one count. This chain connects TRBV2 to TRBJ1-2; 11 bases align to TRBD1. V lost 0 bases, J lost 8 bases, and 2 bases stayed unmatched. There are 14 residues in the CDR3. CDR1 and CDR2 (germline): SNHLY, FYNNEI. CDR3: CASSEADRGRGYTF. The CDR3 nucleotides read TGTGCCAGCAGTGAAGCGGACAGGGGGCGAGGCTACACCTTC.

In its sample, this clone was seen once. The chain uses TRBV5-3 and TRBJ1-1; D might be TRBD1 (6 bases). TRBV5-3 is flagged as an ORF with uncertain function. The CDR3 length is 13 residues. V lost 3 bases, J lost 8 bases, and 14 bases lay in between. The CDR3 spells CARSYWTDHEAFF. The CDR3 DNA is TGTGCCAGAAGCTATTGGACAGACCACGAAGCTTTCTTT.

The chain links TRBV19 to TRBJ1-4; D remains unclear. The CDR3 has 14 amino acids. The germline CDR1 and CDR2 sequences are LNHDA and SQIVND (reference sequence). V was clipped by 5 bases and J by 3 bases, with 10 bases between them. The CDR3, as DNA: TGTGCCAGTAGTCACGGAGGTTCTAATGAAAAACTGTTTTTT. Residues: CASSHGGSNEKLFF.

The CDR3 protein is CASSIDRGGSPLHF. The CDR3 nucleotides read TGTGCCAGCAGCATCGACAGGGGTGGGTCACCCCTCCACTTT. The chain uses TRBV7-2 and TRBJ1-6; 8 bases are a match to TRBD1. J lost 10 bases, V lost 5 bases, and 7 bases had no gene match. The germline CDR1 and CDR2 sequences are SGHTA and FQGNSA. The CDR3 consists of 14 residues.

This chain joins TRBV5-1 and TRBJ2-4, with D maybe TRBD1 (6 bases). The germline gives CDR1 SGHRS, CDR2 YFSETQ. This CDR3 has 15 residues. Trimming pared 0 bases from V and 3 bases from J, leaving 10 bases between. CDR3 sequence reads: CASSLAGVDKNIQYF. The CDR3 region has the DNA TGCGCCAGCAGCTTGGCAGGGGTAGACAAAAACATTCAGTACTTC.

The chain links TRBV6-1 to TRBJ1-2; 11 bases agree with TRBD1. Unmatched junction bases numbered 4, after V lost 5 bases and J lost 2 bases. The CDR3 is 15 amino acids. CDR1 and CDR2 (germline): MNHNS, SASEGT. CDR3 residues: CASSSRDRGNYGYTF. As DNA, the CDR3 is TGTGCCAGCAGTTCCCGGGACAGGGGGAACTATGGCTACACCTTC.

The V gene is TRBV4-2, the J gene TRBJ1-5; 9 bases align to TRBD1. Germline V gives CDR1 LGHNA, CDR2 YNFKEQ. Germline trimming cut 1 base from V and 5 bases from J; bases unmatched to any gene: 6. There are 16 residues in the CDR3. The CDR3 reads CASSQVGTGFHQPQHF. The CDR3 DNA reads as TGTGCCAGCAGCCAAGTTGGGACAGGGTTCCATCAGCCCCAGCATTTT.

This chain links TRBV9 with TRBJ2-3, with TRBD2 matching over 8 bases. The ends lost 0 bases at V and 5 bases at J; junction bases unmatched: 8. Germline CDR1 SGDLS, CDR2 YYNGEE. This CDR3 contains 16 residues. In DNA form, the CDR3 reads TGTGCCAGCAGCGTAGTTTTTAGCGGGGCGGGAGATACGCAGTATTTT. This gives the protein CASSVVFSGAGDTQYF.